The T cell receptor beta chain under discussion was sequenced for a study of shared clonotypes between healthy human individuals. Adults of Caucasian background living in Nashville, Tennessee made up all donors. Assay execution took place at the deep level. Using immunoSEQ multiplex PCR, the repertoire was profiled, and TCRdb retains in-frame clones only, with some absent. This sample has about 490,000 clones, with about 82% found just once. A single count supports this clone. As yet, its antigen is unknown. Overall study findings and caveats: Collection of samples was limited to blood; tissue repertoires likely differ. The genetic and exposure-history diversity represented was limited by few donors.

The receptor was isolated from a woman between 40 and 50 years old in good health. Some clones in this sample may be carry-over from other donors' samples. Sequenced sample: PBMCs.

In DNA, the CDR3 is TGTGCGTGTACAGGGATCAACACCGGGGAGCTGTTTTTT. It yields the protein CACTGINTGELFF. This chain connects TRBV18 to TRBJ2-2, with D perhaps TRBD1 (6 bases). The CDR3 runs 13 residues. CDR1 is KGHSH and CDR2 is LQKENI in the germline V gene. The full variable domain, completed using reference TRBV18 and TRBJ2-2, is NAGVMQNPRHLVRRRGQEARLRCSPMKGHSHVYWYRQLPEEGLKFMVYLQKENIIDESGMPKERFSAEFPKEGPSILRIQQVVRGDSAAYFCACTGINTGELFFGEGSRLTVL.